The rows below give T cell receptor beta chains drawn from one sample of a study of shared clonotypes between healthy human individuals. Produced via immunoSEQ multiplex PCR; TCRdb's table is partial and in-frame only. The table includes approximately 980,000 clones, 76% detected once. Sequenced material: memory CD4+ T cells sorted from blood. Every receptor here comes from a man between 18 and 29 years old in good health. The CDR3 runs from the conserved cysteine through the conserved F or W. The order of the fields is J gene, clone size, V gene, CDR3 protein. Some rows have no size entry. The others give once, few or many, or a class for an expanded clone.

J: TRBJ2-5
size: .
V: TRBV10-3
CDR3: CAISAGTETQYF

J: TRBJ2-1
size: .
V: TRBV18
CDR3: CASSPKGNEQFF

J: TRBJ1-1
size: .
V: TRBV14
CDR3: CASSLTGGTEAFF

J: TRBJ2-2
size: .
V: TRBV19
CDR3: CASRTESNTGELFF

J: TRBJ1-1
size: .
V: TRBV2
CDR3: CASSQTTEAFF

J: TRBJ1-4
size: once
V: TRBV5-8
CDR3: CASRSGTGTTNEKLFF

J: TRBJ1-2
size: .
V: TRBV19
CDR3: CASSIVATGRGYTF

J: TRBJ2-7
size: once
V: TRBV7-2
CDR3: CASEKTGTGNLYEQYF

J: TRBJ1-2
size: .
V: TRBV7-2
CDR3: CASSLGGQGVNYGYTF

J: TRBJ2-3
size: .
V: TRBV25-1
CDR3: CASSGRDRGADTQYF

J: TRBJ1-2
size: .
V: TRBV23-1
CDR3: CASSQSEVPGHLIYGYTF

J: TRBJ1-3
size: .
V: TRBV5-6
CDR3: CASSPCRQVTIYF

J: TRBJ2-1
size: .
V: TRBV9
CDR3: CASSRNRQGVLNEQFF

J: TRBJ2-2
size: .
V: TRBV7-2
CDR3: CASSLRGPGISNTGELFF

J: TRBJ2-1
size: .
V: TRBV19
CDR3: CASHAGTYNEQFF

J: TRBJ2-7
size: .
V: TRBV6-1
CDR3: CASSEQGANILRGQYF

J: TRBJ2-7
size: .
V: TRBV12-1
CDR3: CASSFLGTGGTCEQYF

J: TRBJ2-3
size: .
V: TRBV7-9
CDR3: CASSLVGQGADTQYF

J: TRBJ1-3
size: many
V: TRBV18
CDR3: CASLPSSGNTIYF

J: TRBJ1-5
size: .
V: TRBV2
CDR3: CASSGDRGLQPQHF

J: TRBJ2-3
size: .
V: TRBV11-3
CDR3: CASSLYSGVPTDTQYF

J: TRBJ2-1
size: .
V: TRBV5-1
CDR3: CASSLSGGMNEQFF

J: TRBJ2-3
size: .
V: TRBV10-3
CDR3: CATKRGSETDTQYF

J: TRBJ2-3
size: .
V: TRBV2
CDR3: CASSVLRTDTQYF

J: TRBJ2-7
size: .
V: TRBV5-1
CDR3: CASSLAIPPGEQYF

J: TRBJ2-7
size: .
V: TRBV5-4
CDR3: CASSLGGSREQYF

J: TRBJ2-5
size: .
V: TRBV30
CDR3: CAWSGTRTSGGQETQYF

J: TRBJ2-5
size: .
V: TRBV5-1
CDR3: CASSLVQGKETQYF

J: TRBJ2-3
size: .
V: TRBV7-2
CDR3: CASSWRRAADTQYF

J: TRBJ1-4
size: .
V: TRBV5-6
CDR3: CASSFRFPNEKLFF

J: TRBJ1-1
size: .
V: TRBV28
CDR3: CASRTGGTEAFF

J: TRBJ1-2
size: .
V: TRBV30
CDR3: CAWSVDRGLAGYTF

J: TRBJ2-1
size: many
V: TRBV5-4
CDR3: CASSLDPGTYNEQFF

J: TRBJ1-1
size: few
V: TRBV30
CDR3: CAWSVQTIGAFF

J: TRBJ2-7
size: .
V: TRBV6-5
CDR3: CASSQQGISYEQYF

J: TRBJ2-3
size: once
V: TRBV2
CDR3: CASRRELTDTQYF

J: TRBJ1-1
size: .
V: TRBV2
CDR3: CASSGVLGSPTYTEAFF

J: TRBJ2-3
size: .
V: TRBV14
CDR3: CASSQDLAGDTDTQYF

J: TRBJ2-5
size: .
V: TRBV2
CDR3: CAGAGGLVETQYF

J: TRBJ2-2
size: few
V: TRBV7-2
CDR3: CASGSHPPGTGELFF

J: TRBJ2-7
size: .
V: TRBV30
CDR3: CAWSGTNEQYF

J: TRBJ2-2
size: .
V: TRBV4-2
CDR3: CASSQDWSNTGELFF

J: TRBJ2-7
size: .
V: TRBV6-5
CDR3: CASSYSTNVEQYF

J: TRBJ2-1
size: .
V: TRBV25-1
CDR3: CASSERGTSNEQFF

J: TRBJ2-3
size: .
V: TRBV27
CDR3: CASSLFSRTLGDTQYF

J: TRBJ1-5
size: .
V: TRBV28
CDR3: CASSLRTPSQDPLQPQHF

J: TRBJ2-7
size: .
V: TRBV29-1
CDR3: CSVRSQGFEQYF

J: TRBJ2-3
size: few
V: TRBV7-2
CDR3: CASSRVPDYLDTQYF

J: TRBJ2-1
size: .
V: TRBV7-9
CDR3: CASSPRLAGGNEQFF

J: TRBJ2-2
size: .
V: TRBV19
CDR3: CASSIFTGELFF

J: TRBJ1-4
size: few
V: TRBV5-6
CDR3: CASSLTALSGGEKLFF

J: TRBJ1-5
size: .
V: TRBV6-1
CDR3: CASSVGQGSQPQHF

J: TRBJ2-3
size: .
V: TRBV25-1
CDR3: CASSEAATDTQYF

J: TRBJ2-7
size: many
V: TRBV18
CDR3: CASSPGDVYEQYF

J: TRBJ1-2
size: .
V: TRBV29-1
CDR3: CSAQTGGNYGYTF

J: TRBJ1-2
size: .
V: TRBV18
CDR3: CASSPGRGNYGYTF

J: TRBJ2-7
size: few
V: TRBV14
CDR3: CASSQVTGAVYEQYF

J: TRBJ2-7
size: .
V: TRBV23-1
CDR3: CASSPAGTSKPEQYF

J: TRBJ2-1
size: .
V: TRBV5-1
CDR3: CASSFGQGRYNEQFF

J: TRBJ1-2
size: .
V: TRBV18
CDR3: CASSPPEHPGGYTF